These 2 T cell receptor beta chains were all obtained from the same sample, sequenced in a study of blood T cell repertoires in COVID-19. The assay was immunoSEQ multiplex PCR, and TCRdb's table has in-frame clones only and misses some. Counted here are more than 350,000 clones, roughly 89% occurring once; the ten biggest clones make up 10%. The sequencing input was PBMCs or T cells enriched from blood (not recorded which). Receptors were obtained from a woman in her fifties or sixties who had recovered from COVID-19.

In its sample, this clone was seen a few times. The CDR3 here is CSVSWGTANTEAFF. CDR3 bases: TGCAGCGTTTCGTGGGGGACTGCGAACACTGAAGCTTTCTTT. This rearrangement joins TRBV29-1 to TRBJ1-1, with D perhaps TRBD1 (5 bases). The CDR3 runs to 14 residues. Trimming left V 5 bases short and J 1 base short, with 14 bases between. Germline V gene sequence: CDR1 SQVTM, CDR2 ANQGSEA.

The V call is TRBV28, the J call TRBJ1-5; D remains unclear. CDR1 MDHEN and CDR2 SYDVKM come from the germline V gene. V lost 4 bases, J lost 7 bases, and 8 bases lay in between. The CDR3 consists of 12 residues. For the CDR3, the DNA is TGTGCCAGCAGTTCAAACCGGCAGCCCCAGCATTTT. Residues: CASSSNRQPQHF. Full variable domain (missing parts from reference TRBV28 and TRBJ1-5): DVKVTQSSRYLVKRTGEKVFLECVQDMDHENMFWYRQDPGLGLRLIYFSYDVKMKEKGDIPEGYSVSREKKERFSLILESASTNQTSMYLCASSSNRQPQHFGDGTRLSIL.